The 12 T cell receptor beta chains in this list originate from one sample, sequenced in a study of blood T cell repertoires in COVID-19 (dated by TCRdb to about 2020). Receptors were amplified or captured by the immunoSEQ multiplex PCR assay. Here the immuneACCESS table is served through TCRdb, limited to in-frame sequences with V and J called. Missing clones are a known gap in these copies; in checked studies unresolved V genes cover under half, and the rest lacks a known reason. The sample contains around 130,000 clones, around 87% of them found a single time. About 2% of the sample lies in the top ten. Source material: peripheral blood. The receptors here all came from a woman aged 50 to 65 with acute or convalescent COVID-19.

The chain uses TRBV6-5 and TRBJ2-5, with TRBD2 matching 8 bases. From germline, CDR1 is MNHEY and CDR2 SVGAGI. The V segment lost 4 bases and the J segment 5 bases; nucleotides outside the gene matches: 9. The CDR3 spans 15 residues. The CDR3 spells CASSFGPGGEETQYF. CDR3 bases: TGTGCCAGCAGTTTCGGGCCCGGGGGGGAGGAGACCCAGTACTTC.

The CDR3 here is CASSVDPGASGYTF. CDR3 nucleotide sequence: TGTGCCAGCAGCGTAGATCCAGGGGCATCTGGCTACACCTTC. The gene calls are TRBV9 and TRBJ1-2; weak D call: TRBD1 (6 bases). The CDR3 totals 14 residues. Trimming took off 0 bases at V and 7 bases at J, with 13 bases between the two ends. Germline CDR1 reads SGDLS; CDR2 reads YYNGEE.

The genes are TRBV9 and TRBJ2-1; 11 bases fit TRBD2. Germline loops: CDR1 SGDLS, CDR2 YYNGEE. With 3 bases clipped from V and 5 bases from J, the junction kept 4 bases outside the gene matches. The CDR3 is 15 amino acids. The CDR3 sequence is CASSAGTSGDNEQFF. For the CDR3, the DNA is TGTGCCAGCAGCGCCGGGACTAGCGGTGACAATGAGCAGTTCTTC.

The chain uses TRBV5-4 and TRBJ1-2, with TRBD1 as a possible D gene (5 bases). There are 14 residues in the CDR3. Germline assignment: CDR1 SGHNT and CDR2 YYREEE (reference sequence). Trimming removed 0 bases at V and 5 bases at J, with 11 bases between. CDR3: CASSLVVGDYGYTF. CDR3 nucleotide sequence: TGTGCCAGCAGCTTGGTTGTAGGGGATTATGGCTACACCTTC.

This clone was recorded once. CDR3: CASSTGEQPQHF. The CDR3, as DNA: TGTGCCAGCAGTACAGGGGAACAGCCCCAGCATTTT. This chain links TRBV6-5 with TRBJ1-5; 7 bases are a match to TRBD1. The germline CDR1 and CDR2 sequences are MNHEY and SVGAGI. This CDR3 has 12 amino acids. Germline trimming cut 5 bases from V and 7 bases from J; bases unmatched to any gene: 2.

The V gene is TRBV4-1, the J gene TRBJ2-1; 9 nucleotides line up with TRBD1. Trimming removed 4 bases from V and 2 bases from J; junction bases left unmatched: 3. The CDR3 is 15 residues long. Germline V gene lookup returns CDR1 MGHRA and CDR2 YSYEKL. The CDR3 DNA is TGCGCCAGCAGCCGGGACAGGGATACCTACAATGAGCAGTTCTTC. It is translated as CASSRDRDTYNEQFF.

This chain connects TRBV14 to TRBJ2-7; unclear D gene. CDR1 is SGHDN and CDR2 is FVKESK in the germline V gene. The CDR3 has 11 residues. V lost 1 base, J lost 6 bases, and 4 bases lay in between. The CDR3 region has the DNA TGTGCCAGCAGCCAAGGAGCCGAGCAGTACTTC. As protein: CASSQGAEQYF.

The chain has TRBV5-1 and TRBJ2-1; 10 bases fit TRBD2. Trimming cost V 4 bases and J 5 bases; bases outside gene matches: 9. The CDR3 covers 16 residues. The germline V gene encodes CDR1 SGHRS and CDR2 YFSETQ. Written as DNA, the CDR3 is TGCGCCAGCAGCCCCAGCCAAGCGGGAGGGGACAATGAGCAGTTCTTC. Its protein is CASSPSQAGGDNEQFF. Combining the CDR3 with reference TRBV5-1 and TRBJ2-1 gives the whole variable domain KAGVTQTPRYLIKTRGQQVTLSCSPISGHRSVSWYQQTPGQGLQFLFEYFSETQRNKGNFPGRFSGRQFSNSRSEMNVSTLELGDSALYLCASSPSQAGGDNEQFFGPGTRLTVL.

The chain is built from TRBV4-1 and TRBJ2-7; TRBD2 matches at 9 bases. V trimming: 1 base; J trimming: 2 bases; junction bases outside the gene matches: 18. Germline loops: CDR1 MGHRA, CDR2 YSYEKL. CDR3 length: 20 residues. CDR3 sequence (DNA): TGCGCCAGCAGCCAAGGGTTGCCTAGCAACAACCTAGCGGGACCCTACGAGCAGTACTTC. Residues: CASSQGLPSNNLAGPYEQYF.

This clone was seen a handful of times. The rearrangement joins TRBV7-2 to TRBJ2-2, with 9 bases matching TRBD2. The CDR3 runs to 14 residues. Germline assignment: CDR1 SGHTA and CDR2 FQGNSA. J lost 6 bases, V lost 3 bases, and 2 bases had no gene match. CDR3 in amino acids: CASSFSGSAGELFF. In DNA, the CDR3 is TGTGCCAGCAGCTTTAGCGGGAGTGCCGGGGAGCTGTTTTTT.

The chain is built from TRBV21-1 and TRBJ1-5; TRBD1, the D gene given by the table, was not confirmed from the DNA. TRBV21-1 is assigned pseudogene status. The CDR3 length is 16 residues. DNA of the CDR3: TGTGCCAGCAGCAAAGATGGGACAGTGCAGGGTCAGCCCCAGCATTTT. Its protein is CASSKDGTVQGQPQHF.

This chain uses TRBV11-2 with TRBJ1-4; 7 positions agree with TRBD1. Germline V gene sequence: CDR1 SGHAT, CDR2 FQNNGV. This CDR3 has 14 amino acids. The V segment lost 5 bases and the J segment 7 bases; nucleotides outside the gene matches: 7. Here the CDR3 reads CASSIQGDSEKLFF. The DNA for the CDR3 is TGTGCCAGCAGCATCCAGGGGGACAGTGAAAAACTGTTTTTT.